This record concerns one T cell receptor (beta chain) sequence. Its antigen is not known. The source of the sample is a study of blood T cells in healthy people across ages. The study's findings and limits: Both naive CD4+ cell counts and diversity were greater in long-lived donors than in aged donors. TCR beta diversity, measured per million T cells, fell in a roughly linear way with age.

A second about 7 to 11 cycle PCR used barcoded and J-beta primers. TCRdb reprocessed the 5' RACE reads via MiXCR and lists one record per CDR3 protein. The profile shows about a million distinct CDR3 sequences, roughly half of them singletons. Trimming at V came to 1 base and at J to 5 bases, leaving 3 bases not matched to a gene. CDR1 is MNHNS, CDR2 SASEGT, per germline. This CDR3 region has 17 residues. About 10 milliliters of peripheral blood were drawn from each donor. Extraction of total RNA produced a minimum of 5 micrograms from each sample. The sequence was obtained from a woman in her fifties or sixties in good health. The sequenced material came from blood. The chain joins TRBV6-1 to TRBJ2-2; 14 bases align to TRBD2. DNA of the CDR3: TGTGCCAGCAGTGAAGGGACTAGCGGGAGGCGGACCGGGGAGCTGTTTTTT. Amino acid sequence: CASSEGTSGRRTGELFF.